These 5 T cell receptor beta chains were all obtained from the same sample, sequenced in a study of blood T cell repertoires in COVID-19. Sequencing used immunoSEQ multiplex PCR; TCRdb keeps in-frame clones, though not all of them. There are about 62,000 clones in the sample; 75% to 90% occur only once, and 1.3% lies in the top ten. Material for sequencing was peripheral blood. These TCRs come from a woman aged 80 or over with acute or convalescent COVID-19.

This clone was picked up one time. DNA for the CDR3: TGTGCCACCCGCGGGCGGAACACCGGGGAGCTGTTTTTT. Translating it yields CATRGRNTGELFF. V and J are TRBV24-1 and TRBJ2-2, with a tentative D call TRBD2 (5 bases). Germline V gives CDR1 KGHDR, CDR2 SFDVKD. V lost 9 bases and J lost 1, with 8 bases in between. The CDR3 spans 13 residues.

The chain has TRBV5-1 and TRBJ2-5; 8 positions agree with TRBD1. The J segment lost 3 bases and the V segment lost 3 bases, leaving 7 bases of the junction unmatched. Germline CDR1 SGHRS, CDR2 YFSETQ. The CDR3 covers 15 residues. In nucleotides, the CDR3 is TGCGCCAGCAGCTCCACGGGACAGGTCGAAGAGACCCAGTACTTC. This sequence encodes CASSSTGQVEETQYF.

The rearrangement links TRBV7-9 to TRBJ1-1, with unresolved D. Germline CDR1 reads SEHNR; CDR2 reads FQNEAQ (reference sequence). V lost 8 bases and J 3 bases, leaving 16 bases between the germline ends. This CDR3 contains 14 residues. The DNA for the CDR3 is TGTGCCAGCTCGTGGCGGCGACTGGACACTGAAGCTTTCTTT. Its translation: CASSWRRLDTEAFF.

CDR3 amino acids: CASSLLTGSNYGYTF. CDR3 nucleotides: TGTGCCAGCAGCTTACTCACAGGGTCCAACTATGGCTACACCTTC. The chain combines TRBV11-1 with TRBJ1-2; possible D gene TRBD1, 6 bases. The CDR3 covers 15 residues. V lost 2 bases to trimming and J lost 2 bases, with 12 bases between them. Germline CDR1 SGHAT, CDR2 FQDESV (reference sequence). Using reference TRBV11-1 and TRBJ1-2 for the parts outside the CDR3, the full variable domain is EAEVAQSPRYKITEKSQAVAFWCDPISGHATLYWYRQILGQGPELLVQFQDESVVDDSQLPKDRFSAERLKGVDSTLKIQPAELGDSAMYLCASSLLTGSNYGYTFGSGTRLTVV.

This chain uses TRBV4-1 with TRBJ2-7; TRBD1 matches at 10 bases. Unmatched junction bases numbered 5, after V lost 2 bases and J lost 4 bases. The CDR3 runs to 15 residues. Per the germline V gene, CDR1 is MGHRA and CDR2 is YSYEKL. CDR3 DNA: TGCGCCAGCAGCCAACTGGACAGGGGGAAGTACGAGCAGTACTTC. Amino acids: CASSQLDRGKYEQYF.